The rows below give T cell receptor beta chains drawn from one sample of a study of CD8 T cells in Susac syndrome. MiXCR, applied by TCRdb to the immunoSEQ multiplex PCR reads, yields one record per CDR3 protein. The data contain 150,000 to 200,000 distinct CDR3 sequences, about 95% of them singletons. Source material: CD4+ T cells from PBMCs. Receptor source: a human donor in good health. The CDR3 runs from the conserved cysteine through the conserved F or W. The D gene is left open where the match is weak.

D gene: -; V gene: TRBV7-9; J gene: TRBJ1-2; CDR3 protein: CASSSQGGSGANYGYTF
D gene: TRBD1; V gene: TRBV7-2; J gene: TRBJ2-1; CDR3 protein: CASSLAWDRELGEQFF
D gene: -; V gene: TRBV24-1; J gene: TRBJ1-2; CDR3 protein: CATSDRLGLGYTF
D gene: TRBD2; V gene: TRBV7-9; J gene: TRBJ2-1; CDR3 protein: CASSPLREGNEQFF
D gene: -; V gene: TRBV15; J gene: TRBJ2-5; CDR3 protein: CATSRGQRQETQYF
D gene: -; V gene: TRBV5-1; J gene: TRBJ2-1; CDR3 protein: CASREGGEQFF
D gene: -; V gene: TRBV29-1; J gene: TRBJ1-1; CDR3 protein: CSVERDYKGAFF
D gene: -; V gene: TRBV7-2; J gene: TRBJ2-7; CDR3 protein: CASSLAQGSPYEQYF
D gene: -; V gene: TRBV6-5; J gene: TRBJ1-2; CDR3 protein: CASSSRDGFYGYTF
D gene: -; V gene: TRBV5-1; J gene: TRBJ2-2; CDR3 protein: CASSHGPNTGELFF
D gene: -; V gene: TRBV29-1; J gene: TRBJ2-4; CDR3 protein: CSVSGLGNIQYF
D gene: TRBD1; V gene: TRBV5-1; J gene: TRBJ2-5; CDR3 protein: CASSLESTGGETQYF
D gene: TRBD2; V gene: TRBV20-1; J gene: TRBJ2-1; CDR3 protein: CSASGGTSGLAGIYNEQFF